These 9 T cell receptor beta chains share one sample of origin, sequenced in a study of blood T cells in healthy people across ages. Through a sample-barcoded 5' primer and a J-beta primer mix, a second PCR was run for roughly 7 to 12 cycles. TCRdb re-called the 5' RACE reads through MiXCR, storing one row per CDR3 protein. The sample has hundreds of thousands of distinct CDR3 sequences; around 25% are singletons. These same data were also listed under a study on T cells of mothers and their children.

Sequenced material: blood. The receptors originated from a boy younger than 18 in good health.

The CDR3 region has the DNA TGCAGTGCTAGAGATTATGGGGCAACTAATGAAAAACTGTTTTTT. Encoded protein: CSARDYGATNEKLFF. This rearrangement joins TRBV20-1 to TRBJ1-4; D remains ambiguous. Germline-derived CDR1 and CDR2 are DFQATT and SNEGSKA (reference sequence). The CDR3 extends over 15 amino acids. The ends were cut back, 0 bases at V and 0 bases at J, with 8 bases in the middle.

V gene TRBV13 combines with J gene TRBJ2-3; D remains unclear. This CDR3 spans 12 amino acids. Germline CDR1 reads PRHDT; CDR2 reads FYEKMQ (reference sequence). V was clipped by 5 bases and J by 6 bases, with 9 bases between them. The CDR3 DNA is TGTGCCAGCAGCCGACTGGAGGATACGCAGTATTTT. This encodes CASSRLEDTQYF.

The chain recombines TRBV20-1 with TRBJ1-5; D unresolved. With 0 bases removed from V and 4 bases from J, the gap between germline ends came to 16 bases. Germline lookup yields CDR1 DFQATT and CDR2 SNEGSKA (reference sequence). The CDR3 spans 16 residues. CDR3 loop: CSARDFRFKGNQPQHF. The DNA of the CDR3 is TGCAGTGCTAGAGATTTTCGATTCAAGGGTAATCAGCCCCAGCATTTT.

The chain is built from TRBV12-3 or TRBV12-4 and TRBJ1-1; D gene uncertain. The ends were cut back, 6 bases at V and 2 bases at J, with 10 bases in the middle. The CDR3 has 13 residues. The CDR3 here is CASRMTSNTEAFF. CDR3 bases: TGTGCCAGCAGGATGACATCCAACACTGAAGCTTTCTTT.

This chain links TRBV20-1 with TRBJ2-3, with D perhaps TRBD1 (6 bases). The CDR3 consists of 15 residues. Germline V gene lookup returns CDR1 DFQATT and CDR2 SNEGSKA (reference sequence). Trimming left V 0 bases short and J 3 bases short, with 13 bases between. The DNA of the CDR3 is TGCAGTGCTAGAGATGTACAGGGATTGACAGATACGCAGTATTTT. Translating gives CSARDVQGLTDTQYF.

The chain joins TRBV20-1 to TRBJ2-7; weak D call: TRBD2 (6 bases). The germline CDR1 and CDR2 sequences are DFQATT and SNEGSKA (reference sequence). V was cut by 3 bases and J by 5 bases, with 26 bases left in between. This CDR3 spans 17 amino acids. CDR3 coding DNA: TGCAGTGCTAGTTACGGGTCTAGCGACTCTCTAGTGCACGAGCAGTACTTC. It is translated as CSASYGSSDSLVHEQYF.

This chain uses TRBV20-1 with TRBJ2-5; 11 bases map to TRBD2. CDR3 size: 13 residues. Germline V gene lookup returns CDR1 DFQATT and CDR2 SNEGSKA (reference sequence). The V and J ends lost 3 bases and 11 bases, in that order; junction bases with no gene match: 8. The CDR3 region is CSARVLAGGEQYF. CDR3 in DNA: TGCAGTGCTAGGGTTCTAGCGGGAGGTGAGCAGTACTTC.

The chain recombines TRBV28 with TRBJ2-3; D gene ambiguous. Trimming removed 7 bases at V and 3 bases at J, with 8 bases between. The CDR3 runs 12 residues. CDR1 and CDR2 (germline): MDHEN, SYDVKM. The CDR3 spells CASTPGTDTQYF. The CDR3 coding sequence is TGTGCCAGCACTCCCGGAACAGATACGCAGTATTTT.

This clonotype appeared a few times. The rearrangement links TRBV12-3 or TRBV12-4 to TRBJ2-5, with 11 bases matching TRBD2. The ends lost 5 bases at V and 4 bases at J; junction bases unmatched: 12. CDR3 length: 17 amino acids. Here the CDR3 DNA reads TGTGCCAGCAGTCCCGGGGGTAGCGGGGGGGCCCCAGAGACCCAGTACTTC. Its protein product is CASSPGGSGGAPETQYF.